This TCR beta chain was recorded in a study of cytomegalovirus exposure and HLA in healthy donors. Study-level information: Out of 150 million to 200 million T cells, an earlier analysis found over 100 million unique TCR beta sequences in total. Overall study findings and caveats: Earlier analysis found most TCR beta V segments productive about 90% or about 30% of the time. Rates of TCR association differed by HLA locus in a later analysis, with DRB1 highest and HLA-C lowest.

The donors gave bone marrow, and they were healthy. V was clipped by 1 base and J by 6 bases; unmatched bases: 1. This CDR3 is 15 amino acids long. The germline V gene has CDR1 SQVTM and CDR2 ANQGSEA. This clone has more than one count but fewer than ten. Its antigen is unknown. The PCR ran on 60 Vbeta and 13 Jbeta primers. Generated by immunoSEQ multiplex PCR, the TCRdb table keeps only in-frame clones and is missing some. This sample has some 130,000 clones, with roughly 10% found just once. This TCR was sampled from a man between 50 and 59 years old in good health and CMV-seronegative. This chain links TRBV29-1 with TRBJ2-1, with TRBD2 matching over 15 bases. What was sequenced was PBMCs. CDR3 sequence reads: CSVEGTSGRANEQFF. The CDR3 DNA sequence: TGCAGCGTTGAAGGGACTAGCGGGAGGGCCAATGAGCAGTTCTTC.